The T cell receptor (beta chain) under discussion was sequenced for a study of tumor and adjacent non-tumor tissue in lung cancer. The CDR3 sequence is 13 residues long. Germline lookup yields CDR1 SGHAT and CDR2 FQDESV (reference sequence). Of note for this clonotype: The junction does not match germline at one end; this may be a read error.

No cell sorting was done before RNA was extracted from the tissue. A modified ARM-PCR protocol with three rounds of nested PCR amplified TCRbeta. MiXCR, run by TCRdb on the multiplex PCR reads, gives a single entry per CDR3 protein. The sample shows more than 95,000 distinct CDR3 sequences, around three fifths of them seen only once. The receptor's source is a man aged 25 to 40 with non-small cell lung cancer. The gene calls are TRBV11-1 and TRBJ2-1, with 10 bases fitting TRBD1. Sequencing was carried out using lung tumor tissue. Here the CDR3 DNA reads TGTGCTAGCAGCGAGGACAGGGGGAATGAGCCGTTCTTC. Its protein is CASSEDRGNEPFF.